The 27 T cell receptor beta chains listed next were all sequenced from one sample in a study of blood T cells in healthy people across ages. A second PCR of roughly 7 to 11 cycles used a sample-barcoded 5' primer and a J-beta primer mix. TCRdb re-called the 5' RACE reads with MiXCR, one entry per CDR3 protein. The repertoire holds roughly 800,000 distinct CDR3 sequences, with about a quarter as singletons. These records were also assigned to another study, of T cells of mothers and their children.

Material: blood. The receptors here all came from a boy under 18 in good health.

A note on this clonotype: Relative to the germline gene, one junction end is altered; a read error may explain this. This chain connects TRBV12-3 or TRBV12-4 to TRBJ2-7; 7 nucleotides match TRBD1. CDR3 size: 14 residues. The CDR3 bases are TGTACCAGCAGTTGGGACAGAGTAAACTACGAGCAGTACTTC. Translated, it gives CTSSWDRVNYEQYF.

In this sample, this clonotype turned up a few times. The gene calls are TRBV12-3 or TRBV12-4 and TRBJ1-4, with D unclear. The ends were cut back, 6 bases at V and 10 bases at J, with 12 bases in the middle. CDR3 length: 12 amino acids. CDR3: CASRVNEGKLFF. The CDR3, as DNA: TGTGCCAGCAGAGTTAATGAGGGAAAACTGTTTTTT.

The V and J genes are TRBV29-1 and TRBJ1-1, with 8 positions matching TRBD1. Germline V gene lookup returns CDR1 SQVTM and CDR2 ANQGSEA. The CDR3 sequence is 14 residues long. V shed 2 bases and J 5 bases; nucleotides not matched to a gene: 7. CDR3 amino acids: CSVEMYTGGTEAFF. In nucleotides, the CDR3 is TGCAGCGTTGAAATGTACACAGGGGGAACTGAAGCTTTCTTT.

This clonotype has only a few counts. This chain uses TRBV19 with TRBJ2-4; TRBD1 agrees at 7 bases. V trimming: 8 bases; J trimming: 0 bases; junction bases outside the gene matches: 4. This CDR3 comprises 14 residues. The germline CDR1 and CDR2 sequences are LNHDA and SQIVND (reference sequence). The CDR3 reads CASGTDLAKNIQYF. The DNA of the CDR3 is TGTGCCAGTGGGACAGATTTAGCCAAAAACATTCAGTACTTC.

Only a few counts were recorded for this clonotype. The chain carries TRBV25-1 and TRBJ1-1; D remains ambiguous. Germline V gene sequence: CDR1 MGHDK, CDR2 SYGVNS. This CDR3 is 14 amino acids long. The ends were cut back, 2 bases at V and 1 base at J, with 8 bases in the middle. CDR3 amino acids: CASSELPGNTEAFF. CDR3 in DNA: TGTGCCAGCAGTGAACTACCAGGGAACACTGAAGCTTTCTTT.

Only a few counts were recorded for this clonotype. The CDR3 nucleotides read TGTGCCAGCAGTGTCACAGGGGGCGCAGCCGGGGAGCTGTTTTTT. It encodes CASSVTGGAAGELFF. V and J are TRBV28 and TRBJ2-2; 9 bases align to TRBD1. Trimming removed 5 bases from V and 6 bases from J; junction bases left unmatched: 7. CDR3 size: 15 residues. CDR1 and CDR2 (germline): MDHEN, SYDVKM. Complete variable domain (other parts from reference TRBV28 and TRBJ2-2): DVKVTQSSRYLVKRTGEKVFLECVQDMDHENMFWYRQDPGLGLRLIYFSYDVKMKEKGDIPEGYSVSREKKERFSLILESASTNQTSMYLCASSVTGGAAGELFFGEGSRLTVL.

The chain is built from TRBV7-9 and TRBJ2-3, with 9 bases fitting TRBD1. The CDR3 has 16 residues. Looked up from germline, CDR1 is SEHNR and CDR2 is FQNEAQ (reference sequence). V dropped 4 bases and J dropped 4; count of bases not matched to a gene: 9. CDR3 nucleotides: TGTGCCAGCAGCTGGGATCTGGGACAGGGTGCAGATACGCAGTATTTT. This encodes CASSWDLGQGADTQYF.

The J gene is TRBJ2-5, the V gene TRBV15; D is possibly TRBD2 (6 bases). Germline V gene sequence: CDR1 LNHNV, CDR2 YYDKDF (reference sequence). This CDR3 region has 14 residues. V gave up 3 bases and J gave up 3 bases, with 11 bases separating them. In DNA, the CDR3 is TGTGCCACCAGCAGGTGGGGGACTGAAGAGACCCAGTACTTC. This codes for CATSRWGTEETQYF.

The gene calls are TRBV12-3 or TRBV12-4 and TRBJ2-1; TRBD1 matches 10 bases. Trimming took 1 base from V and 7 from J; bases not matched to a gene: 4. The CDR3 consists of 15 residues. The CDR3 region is CASSLVRDRGNEQFF. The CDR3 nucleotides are TGTGCCAGCAGTTTAGTTCGGGACAGGGGTAATGAGCAGTTCTTC.

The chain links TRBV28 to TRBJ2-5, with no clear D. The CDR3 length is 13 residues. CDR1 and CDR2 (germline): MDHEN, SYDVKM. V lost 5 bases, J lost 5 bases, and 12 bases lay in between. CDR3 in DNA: TGTGCCAGCAGTCCCCCGCCCTGGGAGACCCAGTACTTC. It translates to CASSPPPWETQYF.

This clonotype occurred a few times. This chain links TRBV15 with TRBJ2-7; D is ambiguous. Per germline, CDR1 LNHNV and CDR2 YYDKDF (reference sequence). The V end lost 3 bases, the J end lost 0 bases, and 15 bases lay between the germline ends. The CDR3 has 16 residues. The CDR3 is CATSSFSAESSYEQYF. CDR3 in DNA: TGTGCCACCAGCAGCTTCTCTGCCGAGAGCTCCTACGAGCAGTACTTC.

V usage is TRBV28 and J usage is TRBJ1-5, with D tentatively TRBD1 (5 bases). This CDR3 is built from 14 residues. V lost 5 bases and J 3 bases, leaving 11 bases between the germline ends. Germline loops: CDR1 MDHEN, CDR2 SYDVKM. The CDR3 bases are TGTGCCAGCAGTCCCCGGACACTCAATCAGCCCCAGCATTTT. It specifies CASSPRTLNQPQHF. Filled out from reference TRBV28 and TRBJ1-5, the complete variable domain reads DVKVTQSSRYLVKRTGEKVFLECVQDMDHENMFWYRQDPGLGLRLIYFSYDVKMKEKGDIPEGYSVSREKKERFSLILESASTNQTSMYLCASSPRTLNQPQHFGDGTRLSIL.

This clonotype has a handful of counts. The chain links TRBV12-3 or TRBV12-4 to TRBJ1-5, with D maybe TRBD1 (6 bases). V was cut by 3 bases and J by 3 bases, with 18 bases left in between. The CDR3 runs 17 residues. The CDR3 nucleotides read TGTGCCAGCAGTTTCGGCCTCAGGGACACCTACAATCAGCCCCAGCATTTT. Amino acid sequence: CASSFGLRDTYNQPQHF.

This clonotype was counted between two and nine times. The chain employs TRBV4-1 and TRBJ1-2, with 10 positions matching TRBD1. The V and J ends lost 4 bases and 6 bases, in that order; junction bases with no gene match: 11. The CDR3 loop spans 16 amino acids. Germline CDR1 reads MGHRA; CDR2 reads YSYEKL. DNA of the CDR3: TGCGCCAGCAGCCCGCAGACAGGGGGCGTATCTGATGGCTACACCTTC. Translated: CASSPQTGGVSDGYTF.

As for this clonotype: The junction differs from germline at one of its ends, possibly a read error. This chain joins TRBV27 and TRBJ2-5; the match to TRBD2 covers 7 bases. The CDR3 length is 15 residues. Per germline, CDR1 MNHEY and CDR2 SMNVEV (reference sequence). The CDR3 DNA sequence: TGTGCTAGCAACGAATTGGGAGGGCCCGGGGAGACCCAGTACTTC. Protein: CASNELGGPGETQYF.

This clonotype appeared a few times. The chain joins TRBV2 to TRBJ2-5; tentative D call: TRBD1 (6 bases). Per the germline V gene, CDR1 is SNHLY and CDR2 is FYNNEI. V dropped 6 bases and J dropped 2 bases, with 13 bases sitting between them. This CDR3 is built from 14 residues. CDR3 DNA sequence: TGTGCCAGCAGGTCGGACAGTCAACAAGAGACCCAGTACTTC. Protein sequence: CASRSDSQQETQYF.

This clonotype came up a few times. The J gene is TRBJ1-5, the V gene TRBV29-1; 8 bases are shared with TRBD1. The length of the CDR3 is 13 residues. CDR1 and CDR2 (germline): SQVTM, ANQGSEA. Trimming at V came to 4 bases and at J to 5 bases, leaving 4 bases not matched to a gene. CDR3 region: CSVAGQDDQPQHF. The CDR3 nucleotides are TGCAGCGTTGCGGGACAGGATGATCAGCCCCAGCATTTT.

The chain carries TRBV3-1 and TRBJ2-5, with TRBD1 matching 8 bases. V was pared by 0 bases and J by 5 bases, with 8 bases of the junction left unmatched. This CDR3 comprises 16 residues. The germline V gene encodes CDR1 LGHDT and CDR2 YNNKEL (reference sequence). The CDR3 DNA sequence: TGTGCCAGCAGCCAAGAGCCAGGGGGCGCCTTGGAGACCCAGTACTTC. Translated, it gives CASSQEPGGALETQYF.

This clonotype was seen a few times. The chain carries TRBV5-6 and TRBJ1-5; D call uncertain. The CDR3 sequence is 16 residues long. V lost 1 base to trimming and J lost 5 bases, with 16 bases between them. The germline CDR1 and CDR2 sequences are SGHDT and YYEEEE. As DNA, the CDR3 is TGTGCCAGCAGCTTGTACGGGATTGGCCAGGATCAGCCCCAGCATTTT. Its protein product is CASSLYGIGQDQPQHF.

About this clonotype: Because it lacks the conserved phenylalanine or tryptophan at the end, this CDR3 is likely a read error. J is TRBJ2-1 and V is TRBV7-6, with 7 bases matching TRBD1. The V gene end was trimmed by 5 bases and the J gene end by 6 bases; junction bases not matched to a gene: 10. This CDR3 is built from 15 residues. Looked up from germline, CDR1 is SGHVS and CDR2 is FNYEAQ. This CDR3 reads CASSLNDRATNEQFV. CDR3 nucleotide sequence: TGTGCCAGCAGCCTGAATGACAGGGCTACCAATGAGCAGTTCGTC.

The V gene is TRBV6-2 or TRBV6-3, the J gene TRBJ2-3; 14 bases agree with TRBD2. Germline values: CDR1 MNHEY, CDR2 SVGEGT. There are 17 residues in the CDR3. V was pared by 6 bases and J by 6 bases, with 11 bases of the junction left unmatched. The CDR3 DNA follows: TGTGCCAGCAGCCCAGGGACTAGCGGGGGCCCCCGGGATACGCAGTATTTT. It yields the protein CASSPGTSGGPRDTQYF.

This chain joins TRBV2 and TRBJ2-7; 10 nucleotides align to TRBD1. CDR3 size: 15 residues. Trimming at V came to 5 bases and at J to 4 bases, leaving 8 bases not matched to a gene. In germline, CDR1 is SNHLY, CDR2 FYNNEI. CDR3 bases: TGTGCCAGCAGTAAGGAGGGACAGGGGTTTTACGAGCAGTACTTC. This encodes CASSKEGQGFYEQYF.

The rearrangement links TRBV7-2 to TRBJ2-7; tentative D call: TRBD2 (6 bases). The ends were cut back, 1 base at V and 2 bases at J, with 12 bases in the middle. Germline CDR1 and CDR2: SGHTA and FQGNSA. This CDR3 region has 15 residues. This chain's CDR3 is CASSLGGGRTYEQYF. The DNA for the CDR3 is TGTGCCAGCAGCTTAGGTGGAGGGAGGACCTACGAGCAGTACTTC.

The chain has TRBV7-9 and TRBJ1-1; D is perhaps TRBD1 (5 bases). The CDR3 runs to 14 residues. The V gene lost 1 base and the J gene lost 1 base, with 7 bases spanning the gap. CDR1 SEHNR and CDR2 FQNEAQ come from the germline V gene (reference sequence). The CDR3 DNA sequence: TGTGCCAGCAGCTTAGACAGGAGGAACACTGAAGCTTTCTTT. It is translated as CASSLDRRNTEAFF.

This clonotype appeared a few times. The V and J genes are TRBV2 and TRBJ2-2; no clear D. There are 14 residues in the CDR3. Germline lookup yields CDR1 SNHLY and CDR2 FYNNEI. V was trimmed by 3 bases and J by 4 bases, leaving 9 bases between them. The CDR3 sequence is CASSEARSTGELFF. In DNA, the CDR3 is TGTGCCAGCAGTGAGGCTCGGAGCACCGGGGAGCTGTTTTTT.

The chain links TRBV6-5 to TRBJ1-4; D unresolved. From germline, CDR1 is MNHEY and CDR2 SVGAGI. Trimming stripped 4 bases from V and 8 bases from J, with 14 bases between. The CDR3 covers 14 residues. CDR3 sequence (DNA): TGTGCCAGCAGTTCCGGGCCGGGGAAGGAAAAACTGTTTTTT. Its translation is CASSSGPGKEKLFF.

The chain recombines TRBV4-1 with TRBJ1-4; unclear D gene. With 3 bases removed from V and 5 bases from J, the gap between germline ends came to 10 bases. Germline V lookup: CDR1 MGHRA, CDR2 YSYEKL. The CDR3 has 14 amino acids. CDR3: CASSQGAQNEKLFF. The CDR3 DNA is TGCGCCAGCAGCCAGGGAGCGCAGAATGAAAAACTGTTTTTT.